These 7 T cell receptor beta chains came from one sample sequenced in a study of T cell repertoires in cytomegalovirus infection. TCRdb used MiXCR to reprocess the reads, holding one entry per CDR3 protein. This sample has approximately 500,000 distinct CDR3 sequences, with around 11% found just once. The sequenced sample was PBMCs. Receptors originate from a human donor in good health (CMV status not recorded). Some clones in this sample may be carry-over from other donors' samples.

In this sample, this clonotype turned up many times. This rearrangement joins TRBV7-2 to TRBJ1-1; D is uncertain. Trimming stripped 5 bases from V and 4 bases from J, with 14 bases between. The CDR3 extends over 14 amino acids. CDR1 is SGHTA, CDR2 FQGNSA, per germline. In DNA, the CDR3 is TGTGCCAGCAGCCAAGGTTTGAGAAGCACTGAAGCTTTCTTT. Residues: CASSQGLRSTEAFF.

This clonotype was counted many times. The rearrangement links TRBV29-1 to TRBJ2-1; no definite D call. Trimming left V 3 bases short and J 5 bases short, with 11 bases between. This CDR3 has 13 residues. Per the germline V gene, CDR1 is SQVTM and CDR2 is ANQGSEA. The CDR3 region is CSVDQWTNNEQFF. The DNA for the CDR3 is TGCAGCGTTGACCAGTGGACCAACAATGAGCAGTTCTTC.

This chain connects TRBV7-9 to TRBJ1-1; 9 positions agree with TRBD1. The CDR3 covers 15 residues. Looked up from germline, CDR1 is SEHNR and CDR2 is FQNEAQ (reference sequence). V shed 5 bases, J shed 1 base, and the junction held 5 bases outside the gene matches. The CDR3 sequence: CASSTGTGPNTEAFF. CDR3 DNA: TGTGCCAGCAGCACGGGGACAGGGCCGAACACTGAAGCTTTCTTT.

Ten or more counts support this clonotype. The chain carries TRBV7-8 and TRBJ2-7, with D unclear. Germline V CDR1 and CDR2: SGHVS, FQNEAQ. The CDR3 has 14 amino acids. The germline V and J ends were trimmed by 6 bases and 3 bases, with 15 bases remaining between them. DNA of the CDR3: TGTGCCAGCAGTCCCCAGAGGCTTAACTACGAGCAGTACTTC. Amino acid sequence: CASSPQRLNYEQYF. The whole variable domain, remainder taken from reference TRBV7-8 and TRBJ2-7, is GAGVSQSPRYKVAKRGQDVALRCDPISGHVSLFWYQQALGQGPEFLTYFQNEAQLDKSGLPSDRFFAERPEGSVSTLKIQRTQQEDSAVYLCASSPQRLNYEQYFGPGTRLTVT.

The V gene is TRBV30, the J gene TRBJ2-2; the D is unclear. Trimming pared 2 bases from V and 5 bases from J, leaving 18 bases between. The CDR3 contains 16 residues. Germline V gene sequence: CDR1 GTSNPN, CDR2 SVGIG (reference sequence). The CDR3 sequence: CAWSLRWRGVTGELFF. In nucleotides, the CDR3 is TGTGCCTGGAGTCTCCGATGGAGAGGTGTGACCGGGGAGCTGTTTTTT.

This clonotype was detected ten times or more. DNA for the CDR3: TGTGCCAGCAGCTGGGGACTAGCGGGGGCCTCCTACGAGCAGTACTTC. Protein product: CASSWGLAGASYEQYF. The J gene is TRBJ2-7, the V gene TRBV7-2; TRBD2 agrees at 14 bases. From germline, CDR1 is SGHTA and CDR2 FQGNSA. CDR3 length equals 16 residues. The J segment lost 0 bases and the V segment lost 4 bases, leaving 2 bases of the junction unmatched.

This clonotype appeared a few times. CDR3 loop: CSARDRHTSYEQYF. CDR3 sequence (DNA): TGCAGTGCTAGAGATCGGCATACTTCCTACGAGCAGTACTTC. The chain has TRBV20-1 and TRBJ2-7; D unresolved. Germline CDR1 reads DFQATT; CDR2 reads SNEGSKA (reference sequence). The CDR3 length is 14 residues. Trimming removed 0 bases from V and 1 base from J, with 10 bases in between.